The clone carrying this T cell receptor (beta chain) was observed at least ten times. This sample is part of a study of regulatory T cells in long-lasting Graves disease. Specified time point: newly diagnosed GD, antithyroid drugs for less than 3 months. From PBMCs, RNA was extracted and then used to make the TCR library. The germline gives CDR1 ENHRY, CDR2 SYGVKD. The CDR3 runs to 13 residues. V was pared by 8 bases and J by 3 bases, with 11 bases between. Researchers made TCR beta libraries by using iRepertoire HTBI primers and running Arm-PCR on CDR3 regions. Using its own MiXCR run on the multiplex PCR reads, TCRdb lists one record per CDR3 protein. This sample yields around 250,000 distinct CDR3 sequences, of which around 20% are seen a single time; approximately 15% belongs to the top ten.

The sequence was collected from a female donor with Graves disease. The sequencing used peripheral blood mononuclear cells (PBMCs), collected at new diagnosis, from a patient treated with antithyroid drugs. The chain employs TRBV10-3 and TRBJ1-5, with a weak D call TRBD1 (6 bases). CDR3: CAIGGGINQPQHF. The CDR3 nucleotides read TGTGCCATCGGGGGGGGCATCAATCAGCCCCAGCATTTT.